Below are 7 T cell receptor beta chains sequenced from a single sample in a study of lymphopenia after photon versus proton radiotherapy. Data came from immunoSEQ multiplex PCR; TCRdb stores just in-frame clones and leaves some out. This table holds over 30,000 clones, over 75% found once. The source material was peripheral blood, sampled from a patient treated with proton-based radiotherapy. All receptors come from a woman in her 70s with pancreatic cancer.

As regards this clone: Other DNA sequences from this sample encode an identical CDR3 as well. This CDR3 is CASSQDPGITYNEQFF. The CDR3 DNA reads as TGCGCCAGCAGCCAAGACCCAGGGATCACCTACAATGAGCAGTTCTTC. The rearrangement uses TRBV4-3 and TRBJ2-1, with D perhaps TRBD1 (5 bases). V lost 0 bases, J lost 2 bases, and 11 bases lay in between. This CDR3 is built from 16 residues. Germline assignment: CDR1 LGHNA and CDR2 YSLEER.

The CDR3 DNA follows: TGTGCCAGCAGCCAACGGGGTGGTAGCGGGGTTAGCACAGATACGCAGTATTTT. Its translation is CASSQRGGSGVSTDTQYF. The chain carries TRBV4-2 and TRBJ2-3, with 8 bases matching TRBD2. This CDR3 is 18 amino acids long. Germline V gene sequence: CDR1 LGHNA, CDR2 YNFKEQ. V lost 2 bases to trimming and J lost 0 bases; unmatched junction nucleotides: 10.

This clone was observed a handful of times. V gene TRBV4-2 combines with J gene TRBJ2-1; 10 bases agree with TRBD1. In germline, CDR1 is LGHNA, CDR2 YNFKEQ. With 0 bases clipped from V and 4 bases from J, the junction kept 3 bases outside the gene matches. The CDR3 runs to 16 residues. CDR3 residues: CASSQDGTGVYNEQFF. The CDR3 DNA reads as TGTGCCAGCAGCCAAGATGGGACAGGGGTTTACAATGAGCAGTTCTTC.

CDR3 nucleotides: TGCGCCAGCAGCCTAGGGACAGGGGGCAGAGATACGCAGTATTTT. This gives the protein CASSLGTGGRDTQYF. The chain recombines TRBV5-1 with TRBJ2-3; 12 bases match TRBD1. Germline V gene sequence: CDR1 SGHRS, CDR2 YFSETQ. The CDR3 extends over 15 amino acids. V shed 4 bases and J 5 bases; nucleotides not matched to a gene: 5.

This chain's CDR3 is CASSRDGRYGYTF. For the CDR3, the DNA is TGTGCCAGCAGTAGGGACGGCCGCTATGGCTACACCTTC. The gene calls are TRBV7-2 and TRBJ1-2, with D possibly TRBD1 on 5 matching bases. Deletions cut 6 bases from V and 4 bases from J, with 12 bases between. The germline V gene encodes CDR1 SGHTA and CDR2 FQGNSA. This CDR3 has 13 amino acids.

The rearrangement links TRBV5-1 to TRBJ2-7; 7 nucleotides agree with TRBD2. J was trimmed by 6 bases and V by 2 bases; bases with no gene match: 11. Germline CDR1 SGHRS, CDR2 YFSETQ. This CDR3 is 15 amino acids long. DNA of the CDR3: TGCGCCAGCAGCTTCGCCGGGGAGGGGAAGGGCGAGCAGTACTTC. Its translation is CASSFAGEGKGEQYF.

The chain is built from TRBV27 and TRBJ2-1; 15 bases are shared with TRBD2. Germline CDR1 is MNHEY and CDR2 is SMNVEV (reference sequence). The junction had 5 bases not matched to a gene; V was cut back by 2 bases and J by 6 bases. This CDR3 spans 17 amino acids. CDR3 amino acids: CASSLGPGLAGGNEQFF. The CDR3 DNA follows: TGTGCCAGCAGTTTAGGTCCGGGACTAGCGGGAGGCAATGAGCAGTTCTTC.